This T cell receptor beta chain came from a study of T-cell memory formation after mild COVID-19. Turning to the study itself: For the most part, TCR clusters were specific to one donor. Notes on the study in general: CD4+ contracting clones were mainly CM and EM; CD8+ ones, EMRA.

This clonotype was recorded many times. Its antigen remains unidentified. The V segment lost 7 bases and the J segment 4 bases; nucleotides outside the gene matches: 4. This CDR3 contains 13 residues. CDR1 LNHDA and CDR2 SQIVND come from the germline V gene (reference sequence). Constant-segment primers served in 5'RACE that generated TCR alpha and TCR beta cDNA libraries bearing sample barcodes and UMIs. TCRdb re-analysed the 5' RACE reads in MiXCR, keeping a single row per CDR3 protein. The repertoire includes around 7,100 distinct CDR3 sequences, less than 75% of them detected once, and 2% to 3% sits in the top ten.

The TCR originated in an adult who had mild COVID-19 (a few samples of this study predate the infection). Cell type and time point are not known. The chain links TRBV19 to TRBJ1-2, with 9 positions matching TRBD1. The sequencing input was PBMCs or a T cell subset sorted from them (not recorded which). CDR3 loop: CASNRGPGYGYTF. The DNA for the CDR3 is TGTGCCAGTAACAGGGGGCCCGGCTATGGCTACACCTTC.